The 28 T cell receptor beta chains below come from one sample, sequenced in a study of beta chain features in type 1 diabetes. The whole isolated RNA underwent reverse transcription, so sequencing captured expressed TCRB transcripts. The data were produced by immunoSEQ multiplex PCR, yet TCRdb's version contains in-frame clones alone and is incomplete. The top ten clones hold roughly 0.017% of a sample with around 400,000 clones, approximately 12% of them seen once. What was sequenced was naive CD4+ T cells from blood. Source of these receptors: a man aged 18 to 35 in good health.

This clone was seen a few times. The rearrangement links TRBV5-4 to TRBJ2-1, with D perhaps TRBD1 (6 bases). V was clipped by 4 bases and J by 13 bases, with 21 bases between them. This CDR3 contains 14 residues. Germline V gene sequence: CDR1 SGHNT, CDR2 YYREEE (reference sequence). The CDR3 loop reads CASSRDQARGYQFF. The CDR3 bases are TGTGCCAGCAGCCGAGACCAGGCGAGGGGGTATCAGTTCTTC.

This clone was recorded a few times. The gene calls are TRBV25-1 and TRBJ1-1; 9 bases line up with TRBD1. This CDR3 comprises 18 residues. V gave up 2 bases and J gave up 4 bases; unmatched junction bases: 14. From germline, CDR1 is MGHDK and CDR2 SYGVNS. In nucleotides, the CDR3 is TGTGCCAGCAGTGAACCGCCCGGACAGGGGAGGGCTACCACTGAAGCTTTCTTT. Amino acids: CASSEPPGQGRATTEAFF.

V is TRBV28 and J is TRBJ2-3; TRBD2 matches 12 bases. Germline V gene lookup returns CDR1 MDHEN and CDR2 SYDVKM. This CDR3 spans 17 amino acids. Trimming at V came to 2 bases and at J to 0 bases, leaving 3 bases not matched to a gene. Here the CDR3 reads CASSLETSGGSTDTQYF. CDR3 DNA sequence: TGTGCCAGCAGTTTAGAGACTAGCGGGGGTAGCACAGATACGCAGTATTTT.

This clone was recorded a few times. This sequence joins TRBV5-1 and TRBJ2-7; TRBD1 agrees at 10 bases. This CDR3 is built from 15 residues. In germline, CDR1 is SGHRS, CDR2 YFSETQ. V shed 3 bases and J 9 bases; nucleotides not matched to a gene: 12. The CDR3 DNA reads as TGCGCCAGCAGCTCGACCGGGACAGGGGTCGGCGTGCAGTACTTC. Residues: CASSSTGTGVGVQYF.

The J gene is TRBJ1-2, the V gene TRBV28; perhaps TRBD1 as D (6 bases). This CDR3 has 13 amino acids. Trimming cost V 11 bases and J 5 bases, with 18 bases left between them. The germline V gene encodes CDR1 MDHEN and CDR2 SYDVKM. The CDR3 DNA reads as TGTGCCGTCCCGACGGGACACCAATATGGCTACACCTTC. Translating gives CAVPTGHQYGYTF.

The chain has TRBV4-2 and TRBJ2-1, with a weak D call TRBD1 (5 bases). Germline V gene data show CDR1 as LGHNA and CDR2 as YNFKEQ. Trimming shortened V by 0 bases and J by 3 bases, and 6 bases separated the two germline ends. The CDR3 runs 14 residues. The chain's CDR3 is CASSQDRGYNEQFF. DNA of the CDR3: TGTGCCAGCAGCCAAGATAGGGGCTACAATGAGCAGTTCTTC.

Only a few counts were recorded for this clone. CDR3 protein: CASSDVGGPTDTQYF. The CDR3 bases are TGTGCCAGCAGTGACGTGGGGGGACCCACAGATACGCAGTATTTT. This rearrangement joins TRBV6-4 to TRBJ2-3; a possible D gene is TRBD2 (6 bases). Trimming pared 2 bases from V and 2 bases from J, leaving 11 bases between. The germline CDR1 and CDR2 sequences are MRHNA and SNTAGT. CDR3 length: 15 amino acids.

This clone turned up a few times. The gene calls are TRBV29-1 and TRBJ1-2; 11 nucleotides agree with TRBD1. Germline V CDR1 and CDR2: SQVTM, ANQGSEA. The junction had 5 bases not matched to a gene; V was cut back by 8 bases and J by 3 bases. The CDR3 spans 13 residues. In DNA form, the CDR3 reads TGCAGCTCTCGGGGACAGGGGGACTATGGCTACACCTTC. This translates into CSSRGQGDYGYTF.

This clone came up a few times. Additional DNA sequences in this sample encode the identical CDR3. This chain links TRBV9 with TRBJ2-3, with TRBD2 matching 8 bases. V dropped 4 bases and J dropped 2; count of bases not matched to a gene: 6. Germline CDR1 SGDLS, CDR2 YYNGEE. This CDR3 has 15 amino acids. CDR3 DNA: TGTGCCAGCAGCAAAGGGACTAGTGACACAGATACGCAGTATTTT. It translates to CASSKGTSDTDTQYF.

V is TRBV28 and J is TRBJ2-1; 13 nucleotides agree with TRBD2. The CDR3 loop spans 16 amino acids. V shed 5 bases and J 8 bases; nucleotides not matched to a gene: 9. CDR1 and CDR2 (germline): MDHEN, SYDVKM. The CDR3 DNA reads TGTGCCAGCAGTCCTACTAGCGGGGGGGCTATCTATGAGCAGTTCTTC. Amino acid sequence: CASSPTSGGAIYEQFF. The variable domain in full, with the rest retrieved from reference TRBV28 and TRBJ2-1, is DVKVTQSSRYLVKRTGEKVFLECVQDMDHENMFWYRQDPGLGLRLIYFSYDVKMKEKGDIPEGYSVSREKKERFSLILESASTNQTSMYLCASSPTSGGAIYEQFFGPGTRLTVL.

This CDR3 reads CASSFTGTSGVETQYF. The CDR3 DNA follows: TGCGCCAGCAGCTTTACCGGGACTAGCGGAGTAGAGACCCAGTACTTC. The chain uses TRBV5-1 and TRBJ2-5, with 11 bases fitting TRBD2. With 2 bases clipped from V and 4 bases from J, the junction kept 7 bases outside the gene matches. Germline values: CDR1 SGHRS, CDR2 YFSETQ. CDR3 size: 16 residues. The full variable domain, completed using reference TRBV5-1 and TRBJ2-5, is KAGVTQTPRYLIKTRGQQVTLSCSPISGHRSVSWYQQTPGQGLQFLFEYFSETQRNKGNFPGRFSGRQFSNSRSEMNVSTLELGDSALYLCASSFTGTSGVETQYFGPGTRLLVL.

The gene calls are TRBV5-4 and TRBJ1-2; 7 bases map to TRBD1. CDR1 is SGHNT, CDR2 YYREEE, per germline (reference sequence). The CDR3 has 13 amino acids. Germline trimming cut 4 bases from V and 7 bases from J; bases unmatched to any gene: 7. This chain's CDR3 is CASSRTGVGGYTF. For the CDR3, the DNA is TGTGCCAGCAGCCGAACAGGGGTTGGTGGCTACACCTTC.

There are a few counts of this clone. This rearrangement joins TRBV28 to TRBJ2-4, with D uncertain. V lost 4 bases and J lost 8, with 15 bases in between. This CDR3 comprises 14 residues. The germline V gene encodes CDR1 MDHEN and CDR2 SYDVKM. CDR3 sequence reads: CASSSTVGWDIQYF. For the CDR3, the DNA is TGTGCCAGCAGTTCTACAGTCGGCTGGGACATTCAGTACTTC.

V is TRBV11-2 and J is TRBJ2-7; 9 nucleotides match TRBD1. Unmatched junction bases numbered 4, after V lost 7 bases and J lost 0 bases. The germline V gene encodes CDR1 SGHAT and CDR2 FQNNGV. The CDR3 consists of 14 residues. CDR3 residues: CASTLDRGSYEQYF. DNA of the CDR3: TGTGCCAGCACCCTGGACAGGGGCTCCTACGAGCAGTACTTC.

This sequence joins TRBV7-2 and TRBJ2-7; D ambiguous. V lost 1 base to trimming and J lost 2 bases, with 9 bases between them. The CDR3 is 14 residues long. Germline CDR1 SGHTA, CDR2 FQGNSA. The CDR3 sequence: CASSLESRTYEQYF. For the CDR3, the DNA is TGTGCCAGCAGCTTAGAGAGCAGGACCTACGAGCAGTACTTC.

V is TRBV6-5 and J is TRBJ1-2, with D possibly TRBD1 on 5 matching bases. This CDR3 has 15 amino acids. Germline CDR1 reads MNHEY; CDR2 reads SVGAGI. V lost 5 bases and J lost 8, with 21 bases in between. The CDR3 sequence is CASSGMGLRAGGYTF. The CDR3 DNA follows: TGTGCCAGCAGTGGGATGGGGCTTCGGGCTGGAGGCTACACCTTC.

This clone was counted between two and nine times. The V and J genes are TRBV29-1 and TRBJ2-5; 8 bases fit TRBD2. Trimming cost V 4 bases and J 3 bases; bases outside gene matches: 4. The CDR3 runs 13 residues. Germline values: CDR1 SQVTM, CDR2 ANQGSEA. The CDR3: CSVVIGGEETQYF. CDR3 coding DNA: TGCAGCGTTGTGATCGGGGGGGAAGAGACCCAGTACTTC.

CDR3: CAISEVSPMNTEAFF. In DNA form, the CDR3 reads TGTGCCATCAGTGAGGTCAGTCCCATGAACACTGAAGCTTTCTTT. The chain employs TRBV10-3 and TRBJ1-1; D uncertain. This CDR3 region has 15 residues. Germline V gene sequence: CDR1 ENHRY, CDR2 SYGVKD. V lost 2 bases and J lost 0, with 10 bases in between.

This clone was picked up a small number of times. The CDR3 sequence: CAWGLAGITDTQYF. CDR3 nucleotide sequence: TGTGCCTGGGGACTAGCGGGGATCACAGATACGCAGTATTTT. The chain couples TRBV30 to TRBJ2-3; the match to TRBD2 covers 12 bases. Trimming at V came to 5 bases and at J to 2 bases, leaving 2 bases not matched to a gene. Germline V gene data show CDR1 as GTSNPN and CDR2 as SVGIG (reference sequence). The CDR3 sequence is 14 residues long.

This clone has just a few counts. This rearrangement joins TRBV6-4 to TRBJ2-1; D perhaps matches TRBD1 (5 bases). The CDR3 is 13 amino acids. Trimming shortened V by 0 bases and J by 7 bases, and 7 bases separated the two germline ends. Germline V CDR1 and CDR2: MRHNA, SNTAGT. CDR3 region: CASSDSAGNEQFF. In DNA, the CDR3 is TGTGCCAGCAGTGACTCGGCAGGGAATGAGCAGTTCTTC.

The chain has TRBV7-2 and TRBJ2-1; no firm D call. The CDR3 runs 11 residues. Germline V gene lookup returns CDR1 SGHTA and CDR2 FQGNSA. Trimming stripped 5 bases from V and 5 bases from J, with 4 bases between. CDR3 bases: TGTGCCAGCAGCATCAACAATGAGCAGTTCTTC. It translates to CASSINNEQFF.

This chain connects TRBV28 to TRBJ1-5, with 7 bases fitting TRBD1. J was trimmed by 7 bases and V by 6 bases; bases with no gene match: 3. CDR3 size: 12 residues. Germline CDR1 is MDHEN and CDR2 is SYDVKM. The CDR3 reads CASRTGNQPQHF. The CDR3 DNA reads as TGTGCCAGCAGGACAGGGAACCAGCCCCAGCATTTT.

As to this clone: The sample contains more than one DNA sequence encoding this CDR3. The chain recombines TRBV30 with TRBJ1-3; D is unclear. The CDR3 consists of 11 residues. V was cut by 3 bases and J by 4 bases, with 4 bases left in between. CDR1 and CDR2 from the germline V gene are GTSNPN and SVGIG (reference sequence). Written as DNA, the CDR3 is TGTGCCTGGAGCCCAGGAAACACCATATATTTT. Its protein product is CAWSPGNTIYF.

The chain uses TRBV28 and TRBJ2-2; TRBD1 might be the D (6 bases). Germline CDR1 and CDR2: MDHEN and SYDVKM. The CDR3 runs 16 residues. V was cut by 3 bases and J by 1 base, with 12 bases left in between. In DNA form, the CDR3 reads TGTGCCAGCAGTTTGGGGGCCCTAAGGAACACCGGGGAGCTGTTTTTT. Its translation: CASSLGALRNTGELFF. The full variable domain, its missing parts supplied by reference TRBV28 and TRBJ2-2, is DVKVTQSSRYLVKRTGEKVFLECVQDMDHENMFWYRQDPGLGLRLIYFSYDVKMKEKGDIPEGYSVSREKKERFSLILESASTNQTSMYLCASSLGALRNTGELFFGEGSRLTVL.

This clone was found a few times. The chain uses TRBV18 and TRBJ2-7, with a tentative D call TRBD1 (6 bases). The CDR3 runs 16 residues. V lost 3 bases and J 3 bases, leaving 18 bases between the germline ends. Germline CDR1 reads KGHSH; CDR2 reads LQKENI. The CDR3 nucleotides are TGTGCCAGCTCACCCGGGGAAGGGGGACAAGGCTACGAGCAGTACTTC. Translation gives CASSPGEGGQGYEQYF.

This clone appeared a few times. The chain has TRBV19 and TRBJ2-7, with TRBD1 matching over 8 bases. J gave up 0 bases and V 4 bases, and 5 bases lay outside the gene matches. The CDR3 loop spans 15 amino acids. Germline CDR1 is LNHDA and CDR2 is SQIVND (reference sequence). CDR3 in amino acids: CASSTSTGGSYEQYF. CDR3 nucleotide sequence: TGTGCCAGTAGTACTTCAACAGGGGGCTCCTACGAGCAGTACTTC.

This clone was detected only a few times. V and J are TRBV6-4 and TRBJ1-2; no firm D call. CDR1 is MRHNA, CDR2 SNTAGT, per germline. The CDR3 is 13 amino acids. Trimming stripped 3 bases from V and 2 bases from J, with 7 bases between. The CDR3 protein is CASSEGGNYGYTF. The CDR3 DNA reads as TGTGCCAGCAGTGAAGGAGGGAACTATGGCTACACCTTC.

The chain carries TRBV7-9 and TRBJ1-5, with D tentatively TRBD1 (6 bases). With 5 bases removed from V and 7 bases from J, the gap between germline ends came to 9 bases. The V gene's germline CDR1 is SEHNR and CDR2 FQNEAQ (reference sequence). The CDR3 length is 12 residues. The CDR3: CASSPGEQPQHF. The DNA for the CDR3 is TGTGCCAGCAGCCCAGGGGAACAGCCCCAGCATTTT.